This TCR beta chain stems from a study of blood T cell repertoires in COVID-19. For the study at large: Samples of COVID-19 (acute and convalescent) were obtained from the United States, Italy and Spain. Sample material is recorded as cDNA or gDNA derived from T cells, B-cell-depleted T cells, or PBMCs.

Seattle patients were enrolled while actively infected and followed longitudinally. CDR3 length: 16 residues. The germline CDR1 and CDR2 sequences are GTSNPN and SVGIG (reference sequence). V was clipped by 4 bases and J by 4 bases; unmatched bases: 9. Only in-frame clones appear in the TCRdb table, and some are missing; sequencing was by immunoSEQ multiplex PCR. The data show some 180,000 clones, about four fifths seen once. The sample consisted of peripheral blood. The receptor was derived from a woman in her thirties or forties with COVID-19, enrolled during active disease. This sequence joins TRBV30 and TRBJ2-1, with 11 bases fitting TRBD1. For the CDR3, the DNA is TGTGCCTGGACCGCGACATGGGACAGGGGGTACAATGAGCAGTTCTTC. This encodes CAWTATWDRGYNEQFF.